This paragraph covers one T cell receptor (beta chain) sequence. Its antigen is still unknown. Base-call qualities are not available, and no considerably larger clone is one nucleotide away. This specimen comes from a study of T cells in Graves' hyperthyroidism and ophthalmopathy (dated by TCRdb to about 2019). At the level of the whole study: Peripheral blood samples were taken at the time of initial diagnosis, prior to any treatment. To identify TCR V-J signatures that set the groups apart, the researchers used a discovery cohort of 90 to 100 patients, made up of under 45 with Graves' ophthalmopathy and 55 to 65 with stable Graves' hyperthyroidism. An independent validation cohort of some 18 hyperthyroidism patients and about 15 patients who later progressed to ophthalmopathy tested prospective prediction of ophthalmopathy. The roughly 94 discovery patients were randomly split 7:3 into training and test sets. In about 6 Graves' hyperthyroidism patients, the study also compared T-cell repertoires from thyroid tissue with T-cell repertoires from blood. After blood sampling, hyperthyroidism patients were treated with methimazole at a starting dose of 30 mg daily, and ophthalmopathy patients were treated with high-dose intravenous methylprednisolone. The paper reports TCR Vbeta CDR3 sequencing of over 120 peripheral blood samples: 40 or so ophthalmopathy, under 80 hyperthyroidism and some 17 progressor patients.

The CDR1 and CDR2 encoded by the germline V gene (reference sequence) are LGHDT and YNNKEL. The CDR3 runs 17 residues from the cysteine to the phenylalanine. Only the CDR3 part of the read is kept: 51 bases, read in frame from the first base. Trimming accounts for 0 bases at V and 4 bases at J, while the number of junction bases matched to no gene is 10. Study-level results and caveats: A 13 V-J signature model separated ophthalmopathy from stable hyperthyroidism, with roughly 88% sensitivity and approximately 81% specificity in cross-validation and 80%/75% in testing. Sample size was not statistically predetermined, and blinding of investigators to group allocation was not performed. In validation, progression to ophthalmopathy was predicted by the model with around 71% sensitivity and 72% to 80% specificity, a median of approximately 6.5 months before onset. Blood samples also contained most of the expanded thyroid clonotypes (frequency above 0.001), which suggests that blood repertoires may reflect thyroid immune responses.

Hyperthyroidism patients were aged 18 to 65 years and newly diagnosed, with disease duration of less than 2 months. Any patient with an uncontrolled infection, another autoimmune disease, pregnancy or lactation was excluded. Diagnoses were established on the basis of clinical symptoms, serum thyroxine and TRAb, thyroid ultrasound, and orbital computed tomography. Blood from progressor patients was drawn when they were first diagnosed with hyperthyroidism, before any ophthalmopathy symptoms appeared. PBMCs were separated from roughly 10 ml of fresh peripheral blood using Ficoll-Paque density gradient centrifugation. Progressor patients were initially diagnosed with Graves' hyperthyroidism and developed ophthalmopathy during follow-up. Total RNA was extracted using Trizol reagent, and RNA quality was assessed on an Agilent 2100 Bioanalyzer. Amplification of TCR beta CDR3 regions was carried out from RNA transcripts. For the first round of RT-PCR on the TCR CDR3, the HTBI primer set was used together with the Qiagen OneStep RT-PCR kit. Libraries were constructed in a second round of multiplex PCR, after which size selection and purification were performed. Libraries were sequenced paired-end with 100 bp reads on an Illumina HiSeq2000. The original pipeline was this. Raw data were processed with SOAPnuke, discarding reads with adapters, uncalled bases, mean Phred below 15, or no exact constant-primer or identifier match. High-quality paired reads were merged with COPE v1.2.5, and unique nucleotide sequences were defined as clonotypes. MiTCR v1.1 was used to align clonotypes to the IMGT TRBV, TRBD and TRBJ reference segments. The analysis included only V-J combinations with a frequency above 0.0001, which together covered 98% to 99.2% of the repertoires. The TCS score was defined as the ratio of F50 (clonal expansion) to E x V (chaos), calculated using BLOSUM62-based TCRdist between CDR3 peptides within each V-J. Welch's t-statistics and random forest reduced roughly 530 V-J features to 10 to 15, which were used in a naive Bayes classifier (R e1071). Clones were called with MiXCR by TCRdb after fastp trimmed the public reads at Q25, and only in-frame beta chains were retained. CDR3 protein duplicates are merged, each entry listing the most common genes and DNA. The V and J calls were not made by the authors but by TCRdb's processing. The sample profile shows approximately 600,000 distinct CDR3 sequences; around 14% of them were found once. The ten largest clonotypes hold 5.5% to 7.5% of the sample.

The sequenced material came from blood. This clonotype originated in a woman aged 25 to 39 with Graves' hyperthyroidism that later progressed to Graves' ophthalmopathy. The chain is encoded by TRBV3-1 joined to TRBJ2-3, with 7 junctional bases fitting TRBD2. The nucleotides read TGTGCCAGCAGCCAAGATTGGACGGCGGGAGCTGCAGATACGCAGTATTTT. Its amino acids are CASSQDWTAGAADTQYF.